This TCR beta chain is from a study of shared clonotypes between healthy human individuals (TCRdb year 2020). For context, the study as a whole: A few men and a couple of women, aged 18 to 49 years, made up the cohort. Per donor, leukapheresis produced somewhere between about 0.94 and 9 billion PBMCs. For each donor, three plates each were used for CD4 naive and CD4 memory, two plates were used for CD8 naive, and one plate was used for CD8 memory. Different laboratories and diverse techniques were used to prepare libraries and sequence TCR repertoires, to increase sequencing depth and limit assay-specific biases. To estimate repertoire size and how much clonotype sharing occurs between individuals, the study deeply sequenced the blood TCR repertoires of roughly 5 healthy adults. What the research found in general, with its limitations: Around 5% of naive CD4, 3.5% of naive CD8, 2.3% of memory CD4, and roughly 0.4% of memory CD8 clonotypes were shared across a few donors. Larger estimated clonotype richness was generally found for naive subsets than for memory subsets. Because the study included only a small number of donors, the genetic and exposure-history diversity represented was limited. Based on pairwise subsampling, the degree of clonotype sharing among donors was expected to be affected by sequencing depth. Compared with non-shared clonotypes, clonotypes shared by all four sorted-subset donors had higher generation probabilities. Sampling was restricted to blood, and TCR repertoires in tissue are likely to differ from TCR repertoires in blood. Even with the large sequencing depth, rarefaction of the sorted-subset datasets indicated that sequencing was incomplete.

TCR CDR3 regions were amplified from genomic DNA by multiplex PCR using the deep immunoSEQ assay. For each cell subset, the extracted genomic DNA was distributed evenly across all wells of several immunoSEQ 96-well plates, and each plate served as one replicate. For sorted subsets, approximately 210 ng of genomic DNA, equivalent to roughly 30,000 T cell genomes, went into each replicate PCR. Purified libraries were measured with a Qubit 3.0 fluorometer, size-checked on a Bioanalyzer 2100, and measured again with the KAPA Library Quantification kit. A separate single-read 150-cycle Illumina NextSeq 550 flow cell was used to sequence each immunoSEQ 96-well plate. Under the source paper's analysis protocol: Because only junctional sequences without quality scores were contained in the immunoSEQ output, filtering matching that applied to full-length reads could not be performed. To assign V/J genes and CDR3, sequences were annotated using PyIR, a Python wrapper for IgBLAST v1.9, with IMGT germline references. Reads with weak V/J assignments (E-value above 1e-6), missing CDR3, stop codons, out-of-frame junctions, or ambiguous translated residues were removed. V3J clonotypes were defined as sequences sharing the same inferred V gene, J gene, and CDR3 amino acid sequence. The percentage overlap between two repertoires was calculated by dividing the number of shared unique clonotypes by the size of the smaller repertoire. RTK rarefaction, the Chao1 estimator, and Recon v2.1 estimates of unobserved clonotypes were used to assess repertoire richness. OLGA was used to compute generation probabilities for all TCRbeta clonotypes that the gDNA method yielded from a handful of donors. This is the immuneACCESS table as TCRdb keeps it, with only in-frame sequences that have V and J called. A part of the clones is gone; compared with another copy, unresolved V genes explain less than half, and the rest is unexplained. V and J calls and clone size are as listed in that table; D and trimming were resolved from the DNA. Here the sample has some 2.1 million clones; 85% to 95% occur a single time. Under 0.15% of the sample goes to the ten largest clones.

The donors were healthy, HIV-negative adults with no recently reported acute infections or vaccinations. All donors were Caucasian adults living in Nashville, Tennessee, USA. Magnetic negative selection was used to enrich CD4+ T cells, after which naive cells were positively selected on CD45RA and the negative fraction became the memory subset. Blood was obtained by leukapheresis, after which PBMCs were separated by Ficoll-Histopaque density gradient centrifugation and cryopreserved in liquid nitrogen vapor phase. Purity and quantity of every magnetically sorted T cell population were checked by analytical flow cytometry. Each sorted fraction had its genomic DNA isolated and then quantified by UV absorbance on a Nanodrop 2000c. From the cysteine up to the phenylalanine, the CDR3 has a length of 13 residues. The CDR3 DNA has 39 bases and is translated from base 1. CDR1 and CDR2 (SGHRS, YFSETQ) derive from the germline V gene. V is cut by 0 bases and J by 2 bases, and the space between the germline ends is 5 bases.

Regarding this clone: Its antigen is not yet known. There are no base qualities to consult, and no much larger clone falls within one base.

This receptor was taken from a man aged 18 to 30 in good health. The rearrangement combines TRBV5-1 with TRBJ2-5, with the D gene too uncertain to name. Input material: naive CD4+ T cells sorted from blood. Taken with the paper, the label for cell subset or site translates to: CD45RA+ positively selected. The nucleotides are TGCGCCAGCAGCTTGGCCCATCAAGAGACCCAGTACTTC. This encodes CASSLAHQETQYF.